This T cell receptor (beta chain) was sequenced during a study of cytomegalovirus exposure and HLA in healthy donors. The PCR was carried out with 60 Vbeta primers and 13 Jbeta primers. Data came from immunoSEQ multiplex PCR; TCRdb stores just in-frame clones and leaves some out. The sample contains some 130,000 clones, approximately 80% of which appear only once. About this clone: Its antigen is as yet unknown.

V lost 3 bases, J lost 2 bases, and 9 bases stayed unmatched. This CDR3 has 16 residues. The germline V gene encodes CDR1 SGDLS and CDR2 YYNGEE. Overall study results and limits: Some V segments (TRBV6-2 and TRBV6-3 among them) were excluded as indistinguishable. Among CMV-associated TCR beta chains, most appeared HLA-restricted in a later analysis. CMV serostatus was the sole immune exposure information available. Many donors shared some public TCRs, even though most TCR sequences were rare.

Material for sequencing was PBMCs. The TCR was taken from a man between 25 and 39 years old in good health and CMV-seronegative. This chain links TRBV9 with TRBJ1-1; TRBD1 matches 8 bases. In nucleotides, the CDR3 is TGTGCCAGCAGCGCTGCCTACAGGGGGATAAACACTGAAGCTTTCTTT. It codes for CASSAAYRGINTEAFF.